Below are 9 T cell receptor beta chains sequenced from a single sample in a study of Tregs in tolerant kidney transplant recipients. Clones were read by immunoSEQ multiplex PCR, and TCRdb kept only the in-frame ones, dropping some. The top ten clones hold about 0.37% of a sample with tens of thousands of clones, roughly 91% of them seen once. The sample consisted of CD4+ T cells from blood, taken before the transplant. The receptors were sampled from a human donor who received a combined kidney and bone marrow transplant.

J is TRBJ2-3 and V is TRBV5-4, with D unclear. V lost 0 bases and J lost 1, with 9 bases in between. Germline assignment: CDR1 SGHNT and CDR2 YYREEE (reference sequence). The CDR3 has 15 residues. The CDR3 DNA sequence: TGTGCCAGCAGCTTGGTTACAGAACGCACAGATACGCAGTATTTT. As protein: CASSLVTERTDTQYF.

The chain uses TRBV6-6 and TRBJ2-1; TRBD1 aligns across 9 bases. Germline V gene sequence: CDR1 MNHNY, CDR2 SVGAGI (reference sequence). The CDR3 runs to 13 residues. V gave up 7 bases and J gave up 7 bases; unmatched junction bases: 5. The chain's CDR3 is CASNWDRANEQFF. CDR3 DNA sequence: TGTGCCAGCAACTGGGACAGGGCAAATGAGCAGTTCTTC.

V usage is TRBV30 and J usage is TRBJ2-7, with 7 bases identical to TRBD2. CDR1 is GTSNPN, CDR2 SVGIG, per germline (reference sequence). The CDR3 totals 13 residues. Trimming removed 3 bases from V and 3 bases from J; junction bases left unmatched: 5. The chain's CDR3 is CAWRHGGSYEQYF. The CDR3 DNA reads as TGTGCCTGGAGGCACGGGGGGAGCTACGAGCAGTACTTC.

This rearrangement joins TRBV30 to TRBJ1-2, with 8 positions matching TRBD1. Germline assignment: CDR1 GTSNPN and CDR2 SVGIG (reference sequence). The trim removed 3 bases at V and 7 bases at J, leaving 1 base unmatched. The CDR3 has 11 residues. The CDR3 region is CAWSDRGGYTF. CDR3 in DNA: TGTGCCTGGAGCGACAGGGGTGGCTACACCTTC.

The chain links TRBV15 to TRBJ2-7; 7 bases map to TRBD2. The CDR3 extends over 14 amino acids. V gave up 4 bases and J gave up 3 bases; unmatched junction bases: 6. CDR1 is LNHNV and CDR2 is YYDKDF in the germline V gene (reference sequence). CDR3 in amino acids: CATSMASGNYEQYF. The CDR3 DNA follows: TGTGCCACCAGCATGGCTAGCGGAAACTACGAGCAGTACTTC. The full variable domain, rest sourced from reference TRBV15 and TRBJ2-7, is DAMVIQNPRYQVTQFGKPVTLSCSQTLNHNVMYWYQQKSSQAPKLLFHYYDKDFNNEADTPDNFQSRRPNTSFCFLDIRSPGLGDTAMYLCATSMASGNYEQYFGPGTRLTVT.

The chain couples TRBV7-9 to TRBJ2-7, with 11 bases fitting TRBD2. Germline trimming cut 4 bases from V and 2 bases from J; bases unmatched to any gene: 13. CDR3 length equals 18 residues. Germline CDR1 reads SEHNR; CDR2 reads FQNEAQ (reference sequence). CDR3 bases: TGTGCCAGCAGCTCCCTGGGTAGCGGGAGGGCCGCCACCTACGAGCAGTACTTC. This encodes CASSSLGSGRAATYEQYF.

The chain is built from TRBV6-6 and TRBJ1-5; D is unclear. This CDR3 region has 11 residues. Between the trimmed V and J ends, which lost 6 bases and 12 bases, there was a span of 12 bases. The germline V gene encodes CDR1 MNHNY and CDR2 SVGAGI (reference sequence). CDR3 amino acids: CASSPPGVQHF. The CDR3 region has the DNA TGTGCCAGCAGCCCCCCCGGTGTCCAGCATTTT.

The CDR3 protein is CASSLFTGSGGNTIYF. The CDR3 DNA reads TGTGCCAGCAGCCTTTTTACAGGATCGGGCGGAAACACCATATATTTT. The chain joins TRBV4-2 to TRBJ1-3, with D perhaps TRBD1 (5 bases). The germline gives CDR1 LGHNA, CDR2 YNFKEQ. CDR3 length equals 16 residues. Between the trimmed V and J ends, which lost 4 bases and 4 bases, there was a span of 17 bases.

The V call is TRBV28, the J call TRBJ1-1; D remains unclear. V dropped 3 bases and J dropped 1 base, with 12 bases sitting between them. Germline V CDR1 and CDR2: MDHEN, SYDVKM. This CDR3 comprises 15 residues. CDR3 protein: CASSFLSGRNTEAFF. The CDR3, as DNA: TGTGCCAGCAGTTTTCTTTCGGGTCGGAACACTGAAGCTTTCTTT.